Shown below are 31 T cell receptor beta chains from a single sample sequenced in a study of T cells in Graves' hyperthyroidism and ophthalmopathy (dated by TCRdb to about 2019). The library was made by multiplex PCR. Sequenced using an Illumina HiSeq 2000. The TCR beta CDR3 regions were amplified from the RNA transcripts. The first round of RT-PCR for the TCR CDR3 was performed with the HTBI primer set and the Qiagen OneStep RT-PCR kit. TCRdb redid the processing of the public reads, applying fastp at Q25 and MiXCR, and retained in-frame beta chains. CDR3 protein sequences are deduplicated, and each keeps its most common genes and DNA. Here the sample has more than 500,000 distinct CDR3 sequences; more than 15% occur a single time. The biggest ten clones account for about 29% of the sample. The sample comprised blood. These receptors all stem from a woman aged 30 to 39 with Graves' ophthalmopathy.

The table lists this clonotype with a few counts. CDR3 sequence: CASSLISGQATDTQYF. DNA for the CDR3: TGTGCCAGCAGCTTAATATCGGGTCAGGCCACAGATACGCAGTATTTT. The chain recombines TRBV7-3 with TRBJ2-3; D unclear. The CDR3 runs 16 residues. The V end lost 1 base, the J end lost 2 bases, and 13 bases lay between the germline ends. The V gene's germline CDR1 is SGHTA and CDR2 FQGTGA.

This clonotype was detected only a few times. This chain connects TRBV7-6 to TRBJ2-7; D is ambiguous. Germline CDR1 SGHVS, CDR2 FNYEAQ. The CDR3 is made up of 10 amino acids. Trimming left V 8 bases short and J 3 bases short, with 5 bases between. CDR3 in DNA: TGTGCCAGCGGCGACTACGAGCAGTACTTC. Amino acid sequence: CASGDYEQYF.

This clonotype appeared many times. This chain joins TRBV7-2 and TRBJ2-7; TRBD2 matches at 7 bases. This CDR3 region has 13 residues. Germline V gene sequence: CDR1 SGHTA, CDR2 FQGNSA. V lost 5 bases to trimming and J lost 3 bases; unmatched junction nucleotides: 4. The DNA for the CDR3 is TGTGCCAGCAGCACCAGGACTAGCTACGAGCAGTACTTC. Encoded protein: CASSTRTSYEQYF.

This chain connects TRBV7-9 to TRBJ2-1; TRBD2 matches 10 bases. Looked up from germline, CDR1 is SEHNR and CDR2 is FQNEAQ (reference sequence). Unmatched junction bases numbered 11, after V lost 8 bases and J lost 4 bases. The CDR3 length is 16 residues. The CDR3 sequence is CASPRPSGRGYNEQFF. The DNA of the CDR3 is TGTGCCAGCCCGAGACCCAGCGGGAGGGGGTACAATGAGCAGTTCTTC.

This clonotype was seen many times. The chain recombines TRBV7-2 with TRBJ2-7; TRBD1 or TRBD2 may be the D gene (6 bases each). This CDR3 is built from 13 residues. Trimming took off 4 bases at V and 7 bases at J, with 14 bases between the two ends. Germline V lookup: CDR1 SGHTA, CDR2 FQGNSA. The CDR3 here is CASSSTGAGEQYF. CDR3 DNA sequence: TGTGCCAGCAGCTCCACGGGGGCGGGTGAGCAGTACTTC.

This clonotype was observed a few times. The V call is TRBV20-1, the J call TRBJ2-1; tentatively, D is TRBD1 or TRBD2 (6 bases each). The CDR3 contains 12 residues. Germline-derived CDR1 and CDR2 are DFQATT and SNEGSKA (reference sequence). Trimming cost V 0 bases and J 15 bases, with 15 bases left between them. The CDR3 sequence is CSARDSGGRRFF. DNA for the CDR3: TGCAGTGCTAGAGATTCTGGGGGGCGCCGGTTCTTC.

The rearrangement joins TRBV6-7 to TRBJ2-2; tentatively, D is TRBD1 (6 bases). TRBV6-7 is flagged as an ORF with uncertain function. This CDR3 is 16 amino acids long. The V and J ends lost 6 bases and 7 bases respectively, with 21 bases between them. The CDR3 sequence: CASSYGQGNRNGELFF. The CDR3 DNA sequence: TGTGCCAGCAGCTATGGGCAGGGGAATCGAAACGGGGAGCTGTTTTTT.

This clonotype was picked up many times. The chain links TRBV18 to TRBJ1-1; the D is unclear. Trimming took off 9 bases at V and 1 base at J, with 6 bases between the two ends. CDR1 is KGHSH and CDR2 is LQKENI in the germline V gene. The CDR3 is 11 residues long. The CDR3 coding sequence is TGTGCCAGTTTACAGAACACTGAAGCTTTCTTT. This codes for CASLQNTEAFF. Together with reference TRBV18 and TRBJ1-1, the CDR3 gives the full variable domain: NAGVMQNPRHLVRRRGQEARLRCSPMKGHSHVYWYRQLPEEGLKFMVYLQKENIIDESGMPKERFSAEFPKEGPSILRIQQVVRGDSAAYFCASLQNTEAFFGQGTRLTVV.

Comment on this clonotype: A much larger clone differs from this one at a single base, so this may be a read error. The rearrangement links TRBV28 to TRBJ1-1, with 8 bases identical to TRBD1. This CDR3 is 14 amino acids long. The V gene's germline CDR1 is MDHEN and CDR2 SYDVKM. The junction had 4 bases not matched to a gene; V was cut back by 3 bases and J by 4 bases. Here the CDR3 reads CASSLHTGGTEAFF. CDR3 bases: TGTGCCAGCAGTTTGCACACAGGGGGCACTGAAGCTTTCTTT.

This clonotype has ten or more counts. This rearrangement joins TRBV20-1 to TRBJ2-7, with no clear D. V lost 7 bases to trimming and J lost 0 bases, with 7 bases between them. CDR1 is DFQATT and CDR2 is SNEGSKA in the germline V gene (reference sequence). The CDR3 has 11 residues. This CDR3 is CSVRSSYEQYF. Written as DNA, the CDR3 is TGCAGTGTCCGGAGCTCCTACGAGCAGTACTTC.

A few counts support this clonotype. This rearrangement joins TRBV7-8 to TRBJ1-1; D gene ambiguous. V was trimmed by 1 base and J by 4 bases, leaving 10 bases between them. The CDR3 is made up of 14 amino acids. Per the germline V gene, CDR1 is SGHVS and CDR2 is FQNEAQ. The CDR3 is CASSLDWSSTEAFF. The CDR3 coding sequence is TGTGCCAGCAGCTTAGATTGGAGTAGCACTGAAGCTTTCTTT.

This clonotype was detected ten times or more. J is TRBJ1-4 and V is TRBV9, with D possibly TRBD1 on 5 matching bases. The CDR3 length is 15 residues. Germline V gene data show CDR1 as SGDLS and CDR2 as YYNGEE. With 5 bases removed from V and 1 base from J, the gap between germline ends came to 12 bases. Here the CDR3 DNA reads TGTGCCAGCAGTTCAGGAGGGGTAACTAATGAAAAACTGTTTTTT. Its translation is CASSSGGVTNEKLFF.

This clonotype has only a few counts. This chain links TRBV6-5 with TRBJ2-2, with no clear D. This CDR3 spans 15 amino acids. Trimming removed 2 bases at V and 2 bases at J, with 9 bases between. CDR1 MNHEY and CDR2 SVGAGI come from the germline V gene. The CDR3 DNA follows: TGTGCCAGCAGTTACGGGCGGATTAACACCGGGGAGCTGTTTTTT. Translation gives CASSYGRINTGELFF.

This chain uses TRBV7-8 with TRBJ2-6; D is unresolved. Germline CDR1 SGHVS, CDR2 FQNEAQ. Trimming pared 5 bases from V and 3 bases from J, leaving 14 bases between. This CDR3 has 16 residues. CDR3 nucleotide sequence: TGTGCCAGCAGCCGCGCAAACGGAGTTGGGGCCAACGTCCTGACTTTC. Its protein product is CASSRANGVGANVLTF.

This clonotype has a count of ten or more. The chain has TRBV3-1 and TRBJ2-5; 7 bases are shared with TRBD1. The CDR3 loop spans 15 amino acids. V dropped 4 bases and J dropped 4; count of bases not matched to a gene: 9. Germline V gives CDR1 LGHDT, CDR2 YNNKEL (reference sequence). CDR3 loop: CASSLVTGVGETQYF. In DNA form, the CDR3 reads TGTGCCAGCAGCCTCGTTACAGGGGTTGGAGAGACCCAGTACTTC.

In its sample, this clonotype was seen a few times. The chain recombines TRBV9 with TRBJ2-2; 9 positions match TRBD2. Germline V gives CDR1 SGDLS, CDR2 YYNGEE. This CDR3 region has 19 residues. J was trimmed by 2 bases and V by 3 bases; bases with no gene match: 14. The CDR3 nucleotides read TGTGCCAGCAGCGGGGAAGGGGGGCTAGCGGGACCCAACACCGGGGAGCTGTTTTTT. Translation: CASSGEGGLAGPNTGELFF.

The gene calls are TRBV27 and TRBJ2-7, with D hard to call. V was cut by 4 bases and J by 3 bases, with 13 bases left in between. This CDR3 spans 14 amino acids. Germline values: CDR1 MNHEY, CDR2 SMNVEV (reference sequence). For the CDR3, the DNA is TGTGCCAGCAGTTCCCTTAACCCGGGCTACGAGCAGTACTTC. It codes for CASSSLNPGYEQYF.

This clonotype was seen many times. CDR3 in amino acids: CASQTSGSLGETQYF. The CDR3 nucleotides are TGTGCCTCCCAGACTAGCGGGAGTTTGGGAGAGACCCAGTACTTC. The rearrangement joins TRBV6-1 to TRBJ2-5; 12 nucleotides line up with TRBD2. Germline V gene sequence: CDR1 MNHNS, CDR2 SASEGT. The CDR3 loop spans 15 amino acids. Losses at the gene ends were 11 bases for V and 4 bases for J; bases not matched to a gene: 11.

This clonotype was counted between two and nine times. This sequence joins TRBV19 and TRBJ2-7, with TRBD1 identical over 9 bases. This CDR3 has 15 residues. CDR1 LNHDA and CDR2 SQIVND come from the germline V gene (reference sequence). Trimming removed 5 bases from V and 2 bases from J; junction bases left unmatched: 7. The DNA of the CDR3 is TGTGCCAGTAGTTCCTCCGGGACAGGGCCCTACGAGCAGTACTTC. As protein: CASSSSGTGPYEQYF.

This clonotype was counted many times. The CDR3 is CASRSQGAGGVLTF. In DNA, the CDR3 is TGTGCCAGCAGATCACAGGGGGCGGGCGGCGTTTTGACCTTC. V is TRBV28 and J is TRBJ1-2; 9 bases map to TRBD1. CDR1 MDHEN and CDR2 SYDVKM come from the germline V gene. The length of the CDR3 is 14 residues. The junction had 16 bases not matched to a gene; V was cut back by 6 bases and J by 14 bases.

This clonotype came up a few times. A read error may produce the germline difference seen at one junction end. The rearrangement uses TRBV7-7 and TRBJ2-5; TRBD1 matches at 8 bases. The length of the CDR3 is 13 residues. The germline CDR1 and CDR2 sequences are SSHAT and FNYEAQ (reference sequence). The CDR3 spells CASSLGQAETQYF. For the CDR3, the DNA is TGTGCTAGCAGCCTGGGACAGGCGGAGACCCAGTACTTC.

There are many counts of this clonotype. CDR3 residues: CATSDSRGTYTDTQYF. Here the CDR3 DNA reads TGTGCCACCAGTGATTCCCGGGGGACCTACACAGATACGCAGTATTTT. This rearrangement joins TRBV24-1 to TRBJ2-3; perhaps TRBD2 as D (6 bases). CDR1 and CDR2 (germline): KGHDR, SFDVKD. With 2 bases removed from V and 2 bases from J, the gap between germline ends came to 13 bases. The CDR3 sequence is 16 residues long.

This chain joins TRBV19 and TRBJ2-1; 7 bases map to TRBD2. Germline V gene sequence: CDR1 LNHDA, CDR2 SQIVND (reference sequence). The CDR3 length is 15 residues. V dropped 4 bases and J dropped 6; count of bases not matched to a gene: 9. CDR3 nucleotides: TGTGCCAGTAGTAGCGGGAGAAAACGGGGCAATGAGCAGTTCTTC. It codes for CASSSGRKRGNEQFF.

The V call is TRBV19, the J call TRBJ2-1, with 9 bases matching TRBD1. CDR1 is LNHDA and CDR2 is SQIVND in the germline V gene (reference sequence). V was clipped by 3 bases and J by 9 bases; unmatched bases: 6. The CDR3 runs 14 residues. CDR3 sequence reads: CASSIRDRVAEQFF. CDR3 DNA sequence: TGTGCCAGTAGTATCCGGGACAGGGTTGCTGAGCAGTTCTTC.

This clonotype was counted only a few times. The chain combines TRBV7-9 with TRBJ2-1; D gene uncertain. The CDR3 is 12 residues long. Per germline, CDR1 SEHNR and CDR2 FQNEAQ (reference sequence). Trimming removed 1 base at V and 8 bases at J, with 6 bases between. The DNA of the CDR3 is TGTGCCAGCAGCTTAGTCGCAGATGAGCAGTTCTTC. Residues: CASSLVADEQFF.

The table lists this clonotype with a few counts. This chain connects TRBV27 to TRBJ2-1; 16 nucleotides align to TRBD2. Germline CDR1 is MNHEY and CDR2 is SMNVEV (reference sequence). There are 19 residues in the CDR3. Trimming cost V 3 bases and J 6 bases; bases outside gene matches: 11. The CDR3 DNA follows: TGTGCCAGCAGTTTCCCGGGACTAGCGGGAGGGGGGCCCCTCAATGAGCAGTTCTTC. This codes for CASSFPGLAGGGPLNEQFF.

This clonotype was seen more than once but under ten times. The V call is TRBV20-1, the J call TRBJ2-1, with a weak D call TRBD1 (5 bases). With 3 bases removed from V and 6 bases from J, the gap between germline ends came to 9 bases. The length of the CDR3 is 12 residues. Germline-derived CDR1 and CDR2 are DFQATT and SNEGSKA (reference sequence). The CDR3 DNA sequence: TGCAGTGCTAGTTGGGGCCCCAATGAGCAGTTCTTC. It is translated as CSASWGPNEQFF.

V usage is TRBV7-9 and J usage is TRBJ2-5, with D possibly matching TRBD1 (5 bases). Germline assignment: CDR1 SEHNR and CDR2 FQNEAQ (reference sequence). The V end lost 1 base, the J end lost 4 bases, and 10 bases lay between the germline ends. The CDR3 has 14 amino acids. CDR3 DNA: TGTGCCAGCAGCTTAGATGGGCAGGGAGAGACCCAGTACTTC. Translated, it gives CASSLDGQGETQYF.

Many counts were recorded for this clonotype. This chain uses TRBV5-4 with TRBJ1-1; tentatively, D is TRBD1 (6 bases). Per the germline V gene, CDR1 is SGHNT and CDR2 is YYREEE (reference sequence). V lost 4 bases, J lost 7 bases, and 14 bases lay in between. The CDR3 totals 13 residues. CDR3 loop: CASSPRGGYEAFF. The CDR3 DNA is TGTGCCAGCAGCCCAAGGGGGGGGTATGAAGCTTTCTTT.

This clonotype has ten or more counts. The chain links TRBV20-1 to TRBJ2-3; D may correspond to TRBD1 or TRBD2 (6 bases each). With 5 bases removed from V and 2 bases from J, the gap between germline ends came to 20 bases. Germline CDR1 reads DFQATT; CDR2 reads SNEGSKA (reference sequence). The CDR3 extends over 16 amino acids. CDR3 sequence: CSAPKEGWGPTDTQYF. CDR3 DNA: TGCAGTGCTCCTAAGGAGGGGTGGGGGCCCACAGATACGCAGTATTTT.

The J gene is TRBJ2-2, the V gene TRBV27; possible D gene TRBD1, 6 bases. CDR1 and CDR2 (germline): MNHEY, SMNVEV (reference sequence). V lost 2 bases and J lost 2, with 9 bases in between. The CDR3 is 15 residues long. DNA of the CDR3: TGTGCCAGCAGTTTAGGGACATCAAACACCGGGGAGCTGTTTTTT. Protein product: CASSLGTSNTGELFF.